Listed below are T cell receptor beta chains from one sample, sequenced in a study of cytomegalovirus exposure and HLA in healthy donors. TCRdb's table, derived via immunoSEQ multiplex PCR, lists solely in-frame clones and lacks some. The table records about 190,000 clones, 65% to 85% of them present only once. The sample consisted of PBMCs. The source is a woman aged 25 to 39 in good health and CMV-seropositive. The CDR3 runs from the conserved cysteine through the conserved F or W. The D gene is left open where the match is weak. The size field is filled for only some rows; it gives once, few, many or a size class.

once	TRBD2	TRBV7-9	TRBJ2-3	CASSRERGGDTQYF	TGTGCCAGCAGTCGCGAGCGGGGTGGAGATACGCAGTATTTT
.	TRBD1	TRBV28	TRBJ2-2	CASSPPGGDVTGELFF	TGTGCCAGCAGTCCACCAGGGGGCGACGTCACCGGGGAGCTGTTTTTT
few	.	TRBV9	TRBJ1-6	CASSVASYNSPLHF	TGTGCCAGCAGCGTAGCCTCGTATAATTCACCCCTCCACTTT
.	TRBD2	TRBV5-1	TRBJ2-1	CASSLGSAGGGEQFF	TGCGCCAGCAGCTTGGGTTCCGCGGGAGGGGGTGAGCAGTTCTTC
.	TRBD1	TRBV2	TRBJ1-1	CASSEERPQGASGNTEAFF	TGTGCCAGCAGTGAAGAGAGACCACAGGGGGCATCGGGAAACACTGAAGCTTTCTTT
.	.	TRBV18	TRBJ2-3	CASSLGAYTDTQYF	TGTGCCAGCTCACTGGGGGCGTACACAGATACGCAGTATTTT
.	.	TRBV28	TRBJ1-2	CASSGSVGRGYTF	TGTGCCAGCAGTGGCAGTGTGGGGCGTGGCTACACCTTC
.	.	TRBV12-5	TRBJ1-1	CASGITGNTEAFF	TGTGCTAGTGGCATAACAGGGAACACTGAAGCTTTCTTT
.	.	TRBV18	TRBJ1-5	CASSTGNQPQHF	TGTGCCAGCTCCACAGGTAATCAGCCCCAGCATTTT
once	TRBD1	TRBV19	TRBJ2-7	CASSIVQGAYEQYF	TGTGCCAGTAGTATAGTACAGGGGGCTTACGAGCAGTACTTC
.	TRBD2	TRBV28	TRBJ2-5	CASSLVSGGRETQYF	TGTGCCAGCAGTTTAGTCTCGGGAGGAAGGGAGACCCAGTACTTC
few	TRBD1	TRBV4-3	TRBJ1-3	CASSPDRSSGNTIYF	TGCGCCAGCAGCCCGGACAGGAGCTCTGGAAACACCATATATTTT